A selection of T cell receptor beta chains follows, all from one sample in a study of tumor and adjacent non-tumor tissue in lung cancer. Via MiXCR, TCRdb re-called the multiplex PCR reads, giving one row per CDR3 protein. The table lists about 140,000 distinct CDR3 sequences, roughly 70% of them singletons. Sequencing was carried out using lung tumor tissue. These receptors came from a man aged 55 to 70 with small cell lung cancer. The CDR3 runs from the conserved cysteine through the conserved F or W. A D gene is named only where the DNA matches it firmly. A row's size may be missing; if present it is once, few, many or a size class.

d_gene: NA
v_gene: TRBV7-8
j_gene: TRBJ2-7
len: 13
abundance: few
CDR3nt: TGTGCCAGCAGCTTACGGGTAGGCTACGAGCAGTACTTC
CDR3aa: CASSLRVGYEQYF

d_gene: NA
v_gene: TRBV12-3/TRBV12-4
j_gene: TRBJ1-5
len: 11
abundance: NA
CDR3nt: TGTGCCAGCTGTTTAGGTCAGGCCCAGCATTTT
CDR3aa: CASCLGQAQHF

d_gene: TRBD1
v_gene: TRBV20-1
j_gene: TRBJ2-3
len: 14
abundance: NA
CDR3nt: TGCAGTCTTCTGGGACAGCCTAGCACAGACACGCGGTATTTT
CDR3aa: CSLLGQPSTDTRYF

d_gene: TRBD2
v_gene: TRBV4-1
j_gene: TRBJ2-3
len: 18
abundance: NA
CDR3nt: TGCGCCAGCAGCCGCCTTACCGGGACTAGCGGGGGCACAGATACGCAGTATTTT
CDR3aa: CASSRLTGTSGGTDTQYF

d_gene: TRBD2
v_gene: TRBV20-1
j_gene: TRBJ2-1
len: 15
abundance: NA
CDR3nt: TGCGGTACCCCCGGGACTAGTGGGGTTCTTAATGAGCAGTTCTTC
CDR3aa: CGTPGTSGVLNEQFF

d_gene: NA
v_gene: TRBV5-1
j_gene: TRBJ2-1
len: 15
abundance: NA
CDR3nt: TGCGCCAGCAGCTTGGGAGTTTTGAGCTACAATGAGCAGTTCTTC
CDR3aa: CASSLGVLSYNEQFF

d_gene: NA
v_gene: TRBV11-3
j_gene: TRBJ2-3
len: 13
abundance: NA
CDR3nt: TGTGCCAGCAGCTTTACTGTGCCGGATACGCAGTATTTT
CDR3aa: CASSFTVPDTQYF

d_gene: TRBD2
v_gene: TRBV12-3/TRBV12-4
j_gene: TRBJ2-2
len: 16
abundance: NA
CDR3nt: TGTGCCAGCGGCCGGACTAGCGGGAGACAGACCGGGGAGCTGTTTTTT
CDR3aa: CASGRTSGRQTGELFF

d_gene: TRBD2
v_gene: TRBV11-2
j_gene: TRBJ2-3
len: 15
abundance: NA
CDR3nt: TGTGCCAGCAGCTTTAACCGGGAGGGCACAGGTACGCAGTATTTT
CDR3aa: CASSFNREGTGTQYF

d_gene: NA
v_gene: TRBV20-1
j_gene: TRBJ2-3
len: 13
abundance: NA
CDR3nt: TGCAGTGCTTCCGGGGGGCTGGCAGATACGCTGTATTTT
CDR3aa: CSASGGLADTLYF

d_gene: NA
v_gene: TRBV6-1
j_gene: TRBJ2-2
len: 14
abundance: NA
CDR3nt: TGTGCCAGCGCACACCTAATAAGCACCGTGGAGCTGTTTTTT
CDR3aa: CASAHLISTVELFF

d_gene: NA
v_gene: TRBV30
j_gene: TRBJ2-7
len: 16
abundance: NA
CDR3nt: TGTGCCTGGAGTGCCTTCTCAGGGAAACGTCACTACGAGCAGTACTTC
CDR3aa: CAWSAFSGKRHYEQYF

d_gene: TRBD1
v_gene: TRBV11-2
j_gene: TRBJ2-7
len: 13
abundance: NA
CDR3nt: TGTGCCATTAGCTGGACAGGACCCTACGAGCAGTACTTC
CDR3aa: CAISWTGPYEQYF

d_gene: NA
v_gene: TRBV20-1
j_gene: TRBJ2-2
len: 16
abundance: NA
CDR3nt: TGCAGTGCTAGACACCCTGGCAGTAGGGGCACCCGTGAGCTGTTTTTT
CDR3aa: CSARHPGSRGTRELFF

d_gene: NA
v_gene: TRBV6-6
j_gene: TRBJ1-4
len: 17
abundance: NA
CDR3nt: TGTGCCGGCAGTTACTCGATCGGGGGCCCTTTGAAAGAAAAACTGTTTTTT
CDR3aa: CAGSYSIGGPLKEKLFF

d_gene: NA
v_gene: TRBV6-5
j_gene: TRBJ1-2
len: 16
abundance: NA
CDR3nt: TGTGCCAGCAGTTACGACTTAACGCAGGGGTCATATGGCTACACCTTC
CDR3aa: CASSYDLTQGSYGYTF

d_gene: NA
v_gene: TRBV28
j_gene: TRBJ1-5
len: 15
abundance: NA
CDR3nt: TGTGCCAGTAGTCTCAGAGGGGCCACGAAACTGCCCCAGCATTTT
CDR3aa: CASSLRGATKLPQHF

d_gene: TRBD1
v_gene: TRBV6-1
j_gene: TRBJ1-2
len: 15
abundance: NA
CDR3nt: TGTGCCAGCAGGTTATACAGGGGGCCCGGCGATGGCGACACCTTC
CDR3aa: CASRLYRGPGDGDTF

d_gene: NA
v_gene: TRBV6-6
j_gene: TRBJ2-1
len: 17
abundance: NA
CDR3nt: TGTGCCTGCAGTTACGTGCCTGGCGGGTCAAAGGGCAATGAGCAGTTCTTC
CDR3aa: CACSYVPGGSKGNEQFF

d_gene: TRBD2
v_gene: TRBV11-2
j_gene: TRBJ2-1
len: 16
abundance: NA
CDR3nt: TGTGTCAGCAGCTTAGAGGCTAGCGGGTCCCTCTATGTGCAGTTCTTC
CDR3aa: CVSSLEASGSLYVQFF

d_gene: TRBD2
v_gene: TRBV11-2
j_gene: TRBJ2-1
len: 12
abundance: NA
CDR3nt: TGTGCCAGCAGCAAGACCTGGACTAGGTCCTTCTTC
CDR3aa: CASSKTWTRSFF

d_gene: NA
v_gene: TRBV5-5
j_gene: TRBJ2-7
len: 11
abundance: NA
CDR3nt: TGTGCCACCCGGAAAGACTACGAGCAGTACTTC
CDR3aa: CATRKDYEQYF

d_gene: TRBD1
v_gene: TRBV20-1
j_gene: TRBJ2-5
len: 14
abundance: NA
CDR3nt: TGCAGTGCTATCCGGACAGGGGTATCGGACACCCAGTACTTC
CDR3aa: CSAIRTGVSDTQYF

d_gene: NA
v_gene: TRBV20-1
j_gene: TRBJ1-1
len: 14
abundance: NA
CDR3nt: TGCAGTACTAGATCGGGACGGCTAACATCTGAAGCTTTCTTT
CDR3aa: CSTRSGRLTSEAFF

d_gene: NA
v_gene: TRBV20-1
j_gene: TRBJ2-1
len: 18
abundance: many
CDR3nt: TGCAGTGCTAGAGATGTGAGCGGGTTACGGCAGTCCTACAATGAGCAGTTCTTC
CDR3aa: CSARDVSGLRQSYNEQFF

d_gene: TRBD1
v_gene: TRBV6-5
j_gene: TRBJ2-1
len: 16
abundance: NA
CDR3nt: TGTGTCAGCAGTTACGAGGGGACAGAAGACAACAATGAGCAGTCCTTC
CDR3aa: CVSSYEGTEDNNEQSF

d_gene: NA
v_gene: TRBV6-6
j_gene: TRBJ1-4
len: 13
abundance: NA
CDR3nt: TGTGGCAGCAGCCCCCAAGGGGTTAGAAAACTGTTTTTT
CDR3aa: CGSSPQGVRKLFF

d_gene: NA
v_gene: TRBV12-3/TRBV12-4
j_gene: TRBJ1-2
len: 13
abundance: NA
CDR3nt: TGTGCCAGTACTTTTCAGGGGTCGGAGGGCTACACCTTC
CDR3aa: CASTFQGSEGYTF

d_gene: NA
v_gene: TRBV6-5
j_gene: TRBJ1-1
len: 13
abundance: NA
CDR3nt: TGTGCCAGCAGTTACCGGTCTGACGCTGAAGCTTTCTTT
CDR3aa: CASSYRSDAEAFF

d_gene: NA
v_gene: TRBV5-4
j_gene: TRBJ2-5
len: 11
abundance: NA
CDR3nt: TGTGCCAACAGAAACGAAGAGACCAAGTACTTC
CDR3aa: CANRNEETKYF

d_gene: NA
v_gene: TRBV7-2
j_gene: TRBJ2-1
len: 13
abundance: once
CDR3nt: TGTGTCAGCAGCTTCGGTCACGAGTCGAAGCAGTTCTTC
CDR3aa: CVSSFGHESKQFF

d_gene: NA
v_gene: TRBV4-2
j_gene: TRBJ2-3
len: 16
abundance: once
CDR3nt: TGTGCCTGCAGCCAGCTAGCCGGCTGGAACATAGATACGCAGTATTTT
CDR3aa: CACSQLAGWNIDTQYF

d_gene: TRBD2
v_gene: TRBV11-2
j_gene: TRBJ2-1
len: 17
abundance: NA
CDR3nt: TGTGCCAGCAACAGGGGACTAGCGGGAGAAGGTCAGCGCGTGCAGTTCTTC
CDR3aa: CASNRGLAGEGQRVQFF

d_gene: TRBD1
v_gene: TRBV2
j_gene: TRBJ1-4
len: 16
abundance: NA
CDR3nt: TGTGCCAGCAGTGAAGCCTGGACAGGGGGTGGTGAAAAACTGTTTTTT
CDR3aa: CASSEAWTGGGEKLFF

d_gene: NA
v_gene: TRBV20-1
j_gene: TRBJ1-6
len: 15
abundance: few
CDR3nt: TGCAGTGCTATATTCGGCAGGGTTTTTAATTCATCCCTCCACTTT
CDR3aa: CSAIFGRVFNSSLHF

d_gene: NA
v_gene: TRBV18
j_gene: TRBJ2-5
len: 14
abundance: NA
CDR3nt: TGTGCCAGCTCACGGGGGACCACGGGGGAGACCCAGTACTTC
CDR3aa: CASSRGTTGETQYF

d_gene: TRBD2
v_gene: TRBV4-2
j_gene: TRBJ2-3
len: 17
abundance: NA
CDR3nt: TGTGCCAGCAGCCGAGCGTTAGCGGGAGCTCTGGGAGATATGCAGTATTTT
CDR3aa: CASSRALAGALGDMQYF

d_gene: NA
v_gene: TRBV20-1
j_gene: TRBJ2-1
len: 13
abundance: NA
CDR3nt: TGCAGTGCTACCCGAGGGGGTGACAATGAGCAGTTCTTC
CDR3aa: CSATRGGDNEQFF

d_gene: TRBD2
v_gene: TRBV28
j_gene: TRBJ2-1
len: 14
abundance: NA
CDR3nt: TGTGCCAGCAGTAGAACGGGAGGGTGGAATGGGCAGTTCTTC
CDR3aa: CASSRTGGWNGQFF

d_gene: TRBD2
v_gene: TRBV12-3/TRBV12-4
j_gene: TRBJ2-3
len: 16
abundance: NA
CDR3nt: TGTGCCATCAGTCCCAGACTAGCGGGAGTAACAGATACGCAGTATTTT
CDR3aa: CAISPRLAGVTDTQYF

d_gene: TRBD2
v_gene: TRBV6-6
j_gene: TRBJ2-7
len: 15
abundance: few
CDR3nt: TGTGCCAGCAGTTCCCCCAAGGGAGGGGCCCACGAGCAGTACTTC
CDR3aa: CASSSPKGGAHEQYF

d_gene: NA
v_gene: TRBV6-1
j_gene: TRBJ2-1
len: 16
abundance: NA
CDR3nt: TGTGCCAGCAGTCTTGAGGAGTGGGGGTCCTACAATGAACACTTCTTC
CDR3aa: CASSLEEWGSYNEHFF

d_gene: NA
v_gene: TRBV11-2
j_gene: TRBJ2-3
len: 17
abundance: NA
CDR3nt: TGTGTCAGCAGTCCCATCGACGGCCGCCCTTCGGCAGGTACGCAGTATTTT
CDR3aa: CVSSPIDGRPSAGTQYF